This TCR beta chain was sequenced in a study of T cell repertoires in cytomegalovirus infection. Across the study: The authors used CMV epitopes that were HLA-C-restricted (recently identified) and HLA-B-restricted (well studied). Study-wide results and caveats: Cumulative frequency of public TCR beta families picked out carriers of CMV plus the relevant HLA. Across the ex vivo response, the dominant clonotypes were HLA-C-restricted CMV-specific TCR beta clonotypes.

In germline, CDR1 is LNHNV, CDR2 YYDKDF (reference sequence). Trimming stripped 1 base from V and 6 bases from J, with 13 bases between. The CDR3 has 15 amino acids. TCRdb passed the reads through MiXCR, listing each CDR3 protein once. The table records about 110,000 distinct CDR3 sequences, 25% to 35% of them present only once. Notes on this clonotype: Its specificity is not known.

The chain employs TRBV15 and TRBJ1-5; D may be TRBD1 (5 bases). This TCR derives from a human donor in good health (CMV status not recorded). Some clones in this sample may be carry-over from other donors' samples. This material consisted of CD8+ T cells from cultured PBMCs, taken from culture after CMV antigen stimulation. DNA for the CDR3: TGTGCCACCAGCAGAGTCTTGGGTGGGACTCAGCCCCAGCATTTT. As protein: CATSRVLGGTQPQHF.